This T cell receptor (beta chain) was captured in a study of T cells after yellow fever vaccination. Findings and limits, study-wide: Detected again after the booster were most primary-vaccination clones, at 95% to 97% CD4 and approximately 87% CD8.

The CDR3 totals 14 residues. Conversion of TCR transcripts into cDNA relied on 5'RACE template switching, which added a universal primer site and UMIs. TCRdb re-analysed the 5' RACE reads in MiXCR, keeping a single row per CDR3 protein. Seen here are 550,000 or so distinct CDR3 sequences, less than 20% observed once, and the top ten hold 14%. Notes on this clonotype: Antigen: not known.

The TCR comes from a man aged 30 to 39 who received the YFV17D yellow fever vaccine. V and J are TRBV1 and TRBJ2-3; the D segment call TRBD1 is taken from the table without a DNA check. TRBV1 is labeled a pseudogene. This material consisted of PBMCs, taken 15 days after the yellow fever booster vaccination. CDR3 sequence: CTSSPRAAQDTQYF. CDR3 DNA: TGCACCAGCAGCCCTCGGGCTGCCCAAGATACGCAGTATTTT.